The next 17 T cell receptor beta chains were all read from a single sample in a study of blood T cell repertoires in COVID-19. TCRdb's table, derived via immunoSEQ multiplex PCR, lists solely in-frame clones and lacks some. The profile shows 350,000 to 450,000 clones, under 90% of them singletons. Sequencing input: PBMCs or T cells enriched from blood (not recorded which). The receptors shown here come from a woman under 40 who had recovered from COVID-19.

The V gene is TRBV7-9, the J gene TRBJ1-2, with D hard to call. V was pared by 4 bases and J by 8 bases, with 8 bases between. The CDR3 is made up of 11 amino acids. In germline, CDR1 is SEHNR, CDR2 FQNEAQ (reference sequence). The CDR3 here is CASSSLGGYTF. CDR3 in DNA: TGTGCCAGCAGCTCATTGGGCGGCTACACCTTC.

V and J are TRBV7-8 and TRBJ1-2, with TRBD1 identical over 7 bases. Germline V gene sequence: CDR1 SGHVS, CDR2 FQNEAQ. V shed 6 bases and J 3 bases; nucleotides not matched to a gene: 10. The CDR3 is made up of 15 amino acids. The CDR3: CASSPDGDSDYGYTF. As DNA, the CDR3 is TGTGCCAGCAGTCCGGATGGGGACAGCGACTATGGCTACACCTTC.

The chain combines TRBV19 with TRBJ1-5, with TRBD1 as a possible D gene (5 bases). Germline V CDR1 and CDR2: LNHDA, SQIVND (reference sequence). This CDR3 contains 17 residues. V gave up 5 bases and J gave up 2 bases, with 19 bases separating them. DNA for the CDR3: TGTGCCAGTAGTCCCCAGGACCGCGCCAGGGGCAATCAGCCCCAGCATTTT. This sequence encodes CASSPQDRARGNQPQHF.

This rearrangement joins TRBV7-3 to TRBJ2-7; TRBD2 is a possible D gene (7 bases). The germline CDR1 and CDR2 sequences are SGHTA and FQGTGA. The length of the CDR3 is 15 residues. V was trimmed by 3 bases and J by 1 base, leaving 13 bases between them. CDR3 DNA: TGTGCCAGCAGCTTTTCGGGGGGCGCTTCCTACGAGCAGTACTTC. Its translation is CASSFSGGASYEQYF.

V is TRBV7-8 and J is TRBJ1-5; D remains unclear. Germline assignment: CDR1 SGHVS and CDR2 FQNEAQ. This CDR3 has 16 amino acids. The V end was cut by 0 bases, the J end by 0 bases, with 9 bases between. The CDR3 loop is CASSLAREISNQPQHF. The CDR3 nucleotides read TGTGCCAGCAGCTTAGCGCGGGAAATTAGCAATCAGCCCCAGCATTTT.

V gene TRBV7-3 combines with J gene TRBJ2-5, with TRBD2 matching 9 bases. The CDR3 sequence is 15 residues long. V was pared by 11 bases and J by 5 bases, with 15 bases of the junction left unmatched. Germline V gene sequence: CDR1 SGHTA, CDR2 FQGTGA. The CDR3, as DNA: TGTGCCCACCCTGAGGGGGGACTAGCAGGCGAGACCCAGTACTTC. This encodes CAHPEGGLAGETQYF.

The chain couples TRBV3-1 (or the pseudogene TRBV3-2) to TRBJ1-4, with 7 bases that match TRBD1. CDR3 length equals 14 residues. Trimming cost V 1 base and J 8 bases; bases outside gene matches: 4. Germline CDR1 is LGHDT and CDR2 is YNNKEL (reference sequence). The CDR3 nucleotides are TGTGCCAGCAGCCAAGCCGGGACAGACGAAAAACTGTTTTTT. Protein: CASSQAGTDEKLFF.

This rearrangement joins TRBV19 to TRBJ2-5; TRBD1 is a possible D gene (5 bases). Germline loops: CDR1 LNHDA, CDR2 SQIVND (reference sequence). The CDR3 runs 14 residues. V dropped 1 base and J dropped 5 bases, with 11 bases sitting between them. The CDR3: CASSIGGAGETQYF. The DNA of the CDR3 is TGTGCCAGTAGTATAGGTGGCGCAGGGGAGACCCAGTACTTC. Full variable domain (missing parts from reference TRBV19 and TRBJ2-5): DGGITQSPKYLFRKEGQNVTLSCEQNLNHDAMYWYRQDPGQGLRLIYYSQIVNDFQKGDIAEGYSVSREKKESFPLTVTSAQKNPTAFYLCASSIGGAGETQYFGPGTRLLVL.

The chain joins TRBV27 to TRBJ1-1; 7 nucleotides agree with TRBD1. Trimming removed 5 bases from V and 1 base from J; junction bases left unmatched: 4. The CDR3 loop spans 14 amino acids. The germline V gene encodes CDR1 MNHEY and CDR2 SMNVEV (reference sequence). Written as DNA, the CDR3 is TGTGCCAGCAGTCTTGGGACAGCGAACACTGAAGCTTTCTTT. As protein: CASSLGTANTEAFF.

The chain combines TRBV10-3 with TRBJ2-1; TRBD2 aligns across 8 bases. The V gene end was trimmed by 0 bases and the J gene end by 4 bases; junction bases not matched to a gene: 2. Germline V lookup: CDR1 ENHRY, CDR2 SYGVKD. This CDR3 has 15 residues. This chain's CDR3 is CAISESTSGYNEQFF. Here the CDR3 DNA reads TGTGCCATCAGTGAGTCAACTAGCGGATACAATGAGCAGTTCTTC.

The CDR3 coding sequence is TGTGCCAGTACAGGTCGTGACAGACCGAGGGAGCAGTACTTC. Translating gives CASTGRDRPREQYF. The V gene is TRBV19, the J gene TRBJ2-7; D possibly corresponds to TRBD1 (5 bases). Germline V gene sequence: CDR1 LNHDA, CDR2 SQIVND (reference sequence). The CDR3 sequence is 14 residues long. Trimming shortened V by 7 bases and J by 7 bases, and 20 bases separated the two germline ends. Using reference TRBV19 and TRBJ2-7 for the parts outside the CDR3, the full variable domain is DGGITQSPKYLFRKEGQNVTLSCEQNLNHDAMYWYRQDPGQGLRLIYYSQIVNDFQKGDIAEGYSVSREKKESFPLTVTSAQKNPTAFYLCASTGRDRPREQYFGPGTRLTVT.

This chain uses TRBV9 with TRBJ1-1; a possible D gene is TRBD1 (5 bases). The CDR3 extends over 15 amino acids. V was cut by 0 bases and J by 2 bases, with 11 bases left in between. The germline V gene encodes CDR1 SGDLS and CDR2 YYNGEE. CDR3 region: CASSVAGGGNTEAFF. For the CDR3, the DNA is TGTGCCAGCAGCGTAGCTGGGGGAGGTAACACTGAAGCTTTCTTT.

This rearrangement joins TRBV6-5 to TRBJ1-1; TRBD1 might be the D (6 bases). The CDR3 totals 15 residues. Deletions cut 0 bases from V and 5 bases from J, with 13 bases between. Germline V gene lookup returns CDR1 MNHEY and CDR2 SVGAGI. The CDR3 DNA reads TGTGCCAGCAGTTACTCGCCAGGGGCGGGTACTGAAGCTTTCTTT. Its translation: CASSYSPGAGTEAFF.

This clone was counted between two and nine times. This chain uses TRBV19 with TRBJ2-2, with 7 bases matching TRBD1. J was trimmed by 0 bases and V by 3 bases; bases with no gene match: 4. Germline V gives CDR1 LNHDA, CDR2 SQIVND (reference sequence). This CDR3 contains 16 residues. This CDR3 is CASSILGTANTGELFF. The CDR3 nucleotides are TGTGCCAGTAGTATCCTAGGGACAGCGAACACCGGGGAGCTGTTTTTT.

The chain employs TRBV30 and TRBJ1-5; possible D gene TRBD1, 5 bases. Germline V lookup: CDR1 GTSNPN, CDR2 SVGIG (reference sequence). The V end lost 3 bases, the J end lost 5 bases, and 11 bases lay between the germline ends. CDR3 length equals 13 residues. The CDR3 bases are TGTGCCTGGAGCGGAGGGACTGATCAGCCCCAGCATTTT. Its protein product is CAWSGGTDQPQHF.

The chain uses TRBV13 and TRBJ2-7; 7 positions match TRBD1. J lost 0 bases, V lost 5 bases, and 4 bases had no gene match. Germline V gene data show CDR1 as PRHDT and CDR2 as FYEKMQ (reference sequence). This CDR3 spans 14 amino acids. CDR3 residues: CASSVDRLSYEQYF. CDR3 in DNA: TGTGCCAGCAGCGTGGACAGGCTCTCCTACGAGCAGTACTTC.

V and J are TRBV7-2 and TRBJ1-5; 7 positions agree with TRBD1. Unmatched junction bases numbered 2, after V lost 1 base and J lost 5 bases. The CDR3 runs 14 residues. Per the germline V gene, CDR1 is SGHTA and CDR2 is FQGNSA. The CDR3 is CASSLETGHQPQHF. The CDR3 coding sequence is TGTGCCAGCAGCTTAGAGACAGGGCATCAGCCCCAGCATTTT. Drawing the rest from reference TRBV7-2 and TRBJ1-5, the complete variable domain is GAGVSQSPSNKVTEKGKDVELRCDPISGHTALYWYRQSLGQGLEFLIYFQGNSAPDKSGLPSDRFSAERTGGSVSTLTIQRTQQEDSAVYLCASSLETGHQPQHFGDGTRLSIL.